The 3 T cell receptor beta chains listed next were all sequenced from one sample in a study of T cells after posttransplantation cyclophosphamide. Produced via immunoSEQ multiplex PCR; TCRdb's table is partial and in-frame only. The sample holds around 30,000 clones, 80% to 90% seen once. Sequencing used PBMCs. The receptors were gathered from a woman aged 40 to 50 with a blood cancer, CMV-positive, and with a related stem cell donor.

This chain joins TRBV7-9 and TRBJ2-7; perhaps TRBD1 as D (6 bases). Trimming removed 3 bases from V and 3 bases from J, with 9 bases in between. The CDR3 runs to 13 residues. Germline V gene sequence: CDR1 SEHNR, CDR2 FQNEAQ (reference sequence). CDR3 nucleotides: TGTGCCAGCAGCTTTGGGGGCGACTACGAGCAGTACTTC. Encoded protein: CASSFGGDYEQYF. Looking up the rest from reference TRBV7-9 and TRBJ2-7 gives the full variable domain: DTGVSQNPRHKITKRGQNVTFRCDPISEHNRLYWYRQTLGQGPEFLTYFQNEAQLEKSRLLSDRFSAERPKGSFSTLEIQRTEQGDSAMYLCASSFGGDYEQYFGPGTRLTVT.

The chain carries TRBV7-2 and TRBJ2-7; TRBD2 is a possible D gene (5 bases). The CDR3 is 13 residues long. Germline loops: CDR1 SGHTA, CDR2 FQGNSA. Trimming left V 3 bases short and J 2 bases short, with 8 bases between. The CDR3 DNA follows: TGTGCCAGCAGCTTTGGACTCACCTACGAGCAGTACTTC. Translation: CASSFGLTYEQYF.

The chain links TRBV5-5 to TRBJ1-2, with 9 bases fitting TRBD1. With 0 bases clipped from V and 4 bases from J, the junction kept 4 bases outside the gene matches. This CDR3 is 15 amino acids long. Germline CDR1 is SGHKS and CDR2 is YYEKEE (reference sequence). In DNA, the CDR3 is TGTGCCAGCAGCTTGGCCACAGGGGGCGGCTATGGCTACACCTTC. It is translated as CASSLATGGGYGYTF.